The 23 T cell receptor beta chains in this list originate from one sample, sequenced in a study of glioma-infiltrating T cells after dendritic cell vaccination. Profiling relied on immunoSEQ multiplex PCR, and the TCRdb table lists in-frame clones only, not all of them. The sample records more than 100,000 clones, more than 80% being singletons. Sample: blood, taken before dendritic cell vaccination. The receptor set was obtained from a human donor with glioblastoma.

CDR3 coding DNA: TGCGCCAGCAGCACGCCCCTGGCGGGGGAGACCCAGTACTTC. Amino acids: CASSTPLAGETQYF. The gene calls are TRBV5-1 and TRBJ2-5; a weak D match, TRBD2 (6 bases). Germline CDR1 SGHRS, CDR2 YFSETQ. Trimming removed 4 bases at V and 5 bases at J, with 15 bases between. CDR3 length: 14 residues.

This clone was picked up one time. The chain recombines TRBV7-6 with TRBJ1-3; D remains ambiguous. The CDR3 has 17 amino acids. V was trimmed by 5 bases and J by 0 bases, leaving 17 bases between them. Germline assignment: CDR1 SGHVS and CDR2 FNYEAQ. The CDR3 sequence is CASSPERALNSGNTIYF. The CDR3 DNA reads TGTGCCAGCAGCCCCGAGAGGGCCTTAAACTCTGGAAACACCATATATTTT.

Here the CDR3 DNA reads TGTGCCAGTAGTCGGAACGGGGGGGACGGTGTTCAGCCCCAGCATTTT. It translates to CASSRNGGDGVQPQHF. The chain employs TRBV19 and TRBJ1-5; the D gene is possibly TRBD1 (5 bases). Germline-derived CDR1 and CDR2 are LNHDA and SQIVND (reference sequence). The CDR3 covers 16 residues. The V end was cut by 5 bases, the J end by 6 bases, with 20 bases between. Filled out from reference TRBV19 and TRBJ1-5, the complete variable domain reads DGGITQSPKYLFRKEGQNVTLSCEQNLNHDAMYWYRQDPGQGLRLIYYSQIVNDFQKGDIAEGYSVSREKKESFPLTVTSAQKNPTAFYLCASSRNGGDGVQPQHFGDGTRLSIL.

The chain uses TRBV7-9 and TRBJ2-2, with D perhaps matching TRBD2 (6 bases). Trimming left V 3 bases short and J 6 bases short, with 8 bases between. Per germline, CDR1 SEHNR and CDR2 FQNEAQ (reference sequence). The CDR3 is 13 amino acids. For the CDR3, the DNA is TGTGCCAGCAGCTTTGGGGGGTCCGGGGAGCTGTTTTTT. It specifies CASSFGGSGELFF.

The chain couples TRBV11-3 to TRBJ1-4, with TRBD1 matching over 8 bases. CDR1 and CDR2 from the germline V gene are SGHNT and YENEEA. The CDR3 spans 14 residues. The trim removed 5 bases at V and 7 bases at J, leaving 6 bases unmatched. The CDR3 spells CASSLGQGGEKLFF. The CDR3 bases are TGTGCCAGCAGCCTCGGACAGGGTGGTGAAAAACTGTTTTTT.

CDR3: CASSPSIGDTGELFF. The CDR3 nucleotides are TGTGCCAGCAGCCCCAGTATAGGGGACACCGGGGAGCTGTTTTTT. V gene TRBV4-2 combines with J gene TRBJ2-2, with D maybe TRBD1 (5 bases). The CDR3 spans 15 residues. Germline values: CDR1 LGHNA, CDR2 YNFKEQ. V lost 4 bases to trimming and J lost 3 bases, with 12 bases between them.

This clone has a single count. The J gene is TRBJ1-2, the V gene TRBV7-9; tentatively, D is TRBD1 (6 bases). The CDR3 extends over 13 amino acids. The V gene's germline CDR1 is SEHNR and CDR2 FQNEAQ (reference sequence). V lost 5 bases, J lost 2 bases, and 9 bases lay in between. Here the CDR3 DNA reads TGTGCCAGCAGCCATGGACAGAACTATGGCTACACCTTC. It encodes CASSHGQNYGYTF.

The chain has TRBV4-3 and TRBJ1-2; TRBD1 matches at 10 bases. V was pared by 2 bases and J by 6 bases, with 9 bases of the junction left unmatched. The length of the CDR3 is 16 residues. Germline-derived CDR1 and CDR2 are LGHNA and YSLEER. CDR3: CASSQWDRGKPDGYTF. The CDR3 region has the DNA TGCGCCAGCAGCCAATGGGACAGGGGCAAACCCGATGGCTACACCTTC.

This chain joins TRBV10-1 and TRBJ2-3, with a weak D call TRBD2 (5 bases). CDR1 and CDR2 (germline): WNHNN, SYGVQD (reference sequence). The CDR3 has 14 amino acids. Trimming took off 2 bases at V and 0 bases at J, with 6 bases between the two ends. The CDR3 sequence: CASSEAGSTDTQYF. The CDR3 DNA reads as TGCGCCAGCAGTGAGGCGGGTAGCACAGATACGCAGTATTTT.

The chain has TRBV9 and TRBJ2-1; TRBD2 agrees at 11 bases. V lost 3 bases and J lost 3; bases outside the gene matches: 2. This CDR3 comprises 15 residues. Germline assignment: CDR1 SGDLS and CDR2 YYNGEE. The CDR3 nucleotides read TGTGCCAGCAGCGCGGGACTAGCGGTCTACAATGAGCAGTTCTTC. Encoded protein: CASSAGLAVYNEQFF.

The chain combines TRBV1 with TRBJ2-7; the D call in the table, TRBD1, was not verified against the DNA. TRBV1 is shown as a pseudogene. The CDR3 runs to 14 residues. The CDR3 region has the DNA TGCACCAGCAGCCGACAGGGGGCCGCCTACGAGCAGTACGTC. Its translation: CTSSRQGAAYEQYV.

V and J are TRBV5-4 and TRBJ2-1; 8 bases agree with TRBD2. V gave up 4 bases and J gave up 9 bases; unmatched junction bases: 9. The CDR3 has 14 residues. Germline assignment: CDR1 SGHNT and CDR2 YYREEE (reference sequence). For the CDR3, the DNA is TGTGCCAGCAGCCAGGGACTAGGGGACCGTGAGCAGTTCTTC. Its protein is CASSQGLGDREQFF.

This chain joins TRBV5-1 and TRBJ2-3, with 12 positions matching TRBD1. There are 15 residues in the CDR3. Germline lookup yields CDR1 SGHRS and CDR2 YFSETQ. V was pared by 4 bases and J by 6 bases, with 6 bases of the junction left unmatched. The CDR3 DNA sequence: TGCGCCAGCAGCAGGGGACAGGGGGCGTCGGATACGCAGTATTTT. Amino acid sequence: CASSRGQGASDTQYF.

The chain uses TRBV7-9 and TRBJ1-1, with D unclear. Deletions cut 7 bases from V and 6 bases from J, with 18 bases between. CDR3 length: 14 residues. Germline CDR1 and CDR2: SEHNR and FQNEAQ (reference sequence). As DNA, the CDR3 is TGTGCCAGCACCCATTTACGGGGAAACTCTGAAGCTTTCTTT. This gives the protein CASTHLRGNSEAFF.

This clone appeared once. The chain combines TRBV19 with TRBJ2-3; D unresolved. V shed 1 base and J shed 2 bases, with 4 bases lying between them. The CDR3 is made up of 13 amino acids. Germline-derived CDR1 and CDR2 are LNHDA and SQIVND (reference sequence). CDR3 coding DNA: TGTGCCAGTAGTATAGCGTTCACAGATACGCAGTATTTT. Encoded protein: CASSIAFTDTQYF. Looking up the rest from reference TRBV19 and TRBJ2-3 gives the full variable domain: DGGITQSPKYLFRKEGQNVTLSCEQNLNHDAMYWYRQDPGQGLRLIYYSQIVNDFQKGDIAEGYSVSREKKESFPLTVTSAQKNPTAFYLCASSIAFTDTQYFGPGTRLTVL.

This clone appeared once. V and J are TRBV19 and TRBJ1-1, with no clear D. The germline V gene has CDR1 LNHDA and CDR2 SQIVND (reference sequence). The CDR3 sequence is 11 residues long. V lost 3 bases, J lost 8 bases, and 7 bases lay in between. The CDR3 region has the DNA TGTGCCAGTAGTATGACGGGGGAAGCTTTCTTT. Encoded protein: CASSMTGEAFF.

Written as DNA, the CDR3 is TGTGCCAGCAGCTCTACTTCAGGGTTGGAAAATCAGCCCCAGCATTTT. Protein sequence: CASSSTSGLENQPQHF. The chain combines TRBV7-2 with TRBJ1-5; TRBD1 is a possible D gene (5 bases). The germline gives CDR1 SGHTA, CDR2 FQGNSA. This CDR3 comprises 16 residues. Trimming cost V 4 bases and J 4 bases, with 17 bases left between them.

CDR3: CASRRDRGSTEAFF. In DNA, the CDR3 is TGTGCCAGCAGAAGAGACCGTGGGAGCACTGAAGCTTTCTTT. This chain joins TRBV5-4 and TRBJ1-1; D call uncertain. Trimming removed 5 bases from V and 4 bases from J, with 15 bases in between. From germline, CDR1 is SGHNT and CDR2 YYREEE (reference sequence). The CDR3 loop spans 14 amino acids.

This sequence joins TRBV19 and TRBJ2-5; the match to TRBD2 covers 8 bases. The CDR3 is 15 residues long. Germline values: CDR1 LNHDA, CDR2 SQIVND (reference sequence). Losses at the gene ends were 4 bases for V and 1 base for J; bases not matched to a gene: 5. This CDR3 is CASSTTGGPQETQYF. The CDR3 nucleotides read TGTGCCAGTAGTACCACGGGGGGGCCCCAAGAGACCCAGTACTTC.

This CDR3 is CASSLTSGGAGDTQYF. The DNA of the CDR3 is TGTGCCAGCAGTTTAACTAGCGGGGGGGCGGGAGATACGCAGTATTTT. The chain carries TRBV27 and TRBJ2-3, with 13 bases aligning to TRBD2. The CDR3 runs to 16 residues. Trimming at V came to 2 bases and at J to 5 bases, leaving 4 bases not matched to a gene. Germline V gives CDR1 MNHEY, CDR2 SMNVEV (reference sequence).

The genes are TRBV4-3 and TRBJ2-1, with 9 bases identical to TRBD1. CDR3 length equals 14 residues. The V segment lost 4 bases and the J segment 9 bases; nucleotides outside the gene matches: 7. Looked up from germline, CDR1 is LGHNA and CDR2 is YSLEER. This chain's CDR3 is CASSRGQGQGEQFF. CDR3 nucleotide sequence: TGCGCCAGCAGCCGGGGACAGGGTCAAGGTGAGCAGTTCTTC.

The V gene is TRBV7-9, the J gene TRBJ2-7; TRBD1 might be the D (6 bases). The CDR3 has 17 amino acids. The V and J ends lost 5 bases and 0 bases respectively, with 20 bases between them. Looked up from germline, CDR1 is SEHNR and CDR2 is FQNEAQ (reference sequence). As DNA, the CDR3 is TGTGCCAGCAGCCCACCTATCGCGGCAGGGGACTCCTACGAGCAGTACTTC. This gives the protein CASSPPIAAGDSYEQYF.

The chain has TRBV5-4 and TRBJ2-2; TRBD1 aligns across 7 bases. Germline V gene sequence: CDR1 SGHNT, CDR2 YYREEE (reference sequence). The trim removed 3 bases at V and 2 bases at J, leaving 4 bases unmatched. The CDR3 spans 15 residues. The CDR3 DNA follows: TGTGCCAGCAGCTCCGGGACAGTCAACACCGGGGAGCTGTTTTTT. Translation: CASSSGTVNTGELFF.